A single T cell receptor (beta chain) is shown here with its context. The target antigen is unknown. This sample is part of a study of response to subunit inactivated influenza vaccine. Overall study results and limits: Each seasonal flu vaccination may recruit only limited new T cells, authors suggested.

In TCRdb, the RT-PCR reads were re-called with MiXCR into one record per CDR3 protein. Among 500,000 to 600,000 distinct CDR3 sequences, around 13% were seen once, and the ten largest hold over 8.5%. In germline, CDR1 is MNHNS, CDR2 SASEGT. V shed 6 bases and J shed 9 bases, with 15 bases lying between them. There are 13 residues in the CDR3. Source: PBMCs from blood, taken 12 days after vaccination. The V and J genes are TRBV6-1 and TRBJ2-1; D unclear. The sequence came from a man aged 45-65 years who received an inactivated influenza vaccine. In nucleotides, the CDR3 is TGTGCCAGCAGGCCTGGTACAAATGGTGAGCAGTTCTTC. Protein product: CASRPGTNGEQFF.